Below are 25 T cell receptor beta chains sequenced from a single sample in a study of blood T cells in healthy people across ages. Sample-barcoded 5' priming and a J-beta primer mix drove a second PCR of about 6 to 12 cycles. A single record per CDR3 protein comes from TCRdb applying MiXCR to the 5' RACE reads. The table includes about 800,000 distinct CDR3 sequences, about half detected once. The sample was blood. The receptors derive from a man of 80 years or more in good health.

Details on this clonotype: It may be a read error: a sequence one base away is much more abundant. This chain links TRBV4-3 with TRBJ2-1, with 14 bases aligning to TRBD2. CDR3 length equals 16 residues. CDR1 and CDR2 from the germline V gene are LGHNA and YSLEER. Here the CDR3 reads CASNQEGTSGSKEQFF. The DNA for the CDR3 is TGCGCCAGCAACCAAGAAGGGACTAGCGGGAGTAAAGAGCAGTTCTTC.

The rearrangement links TRBV7-2 to TRBJ2-4; 12 bases match TRBD2. The DNA end is a closer match to TRBJ2-5, so the J assignment may be wrong. CDR3 length equals 17 residues. Germline V gene data show CDR1 as SGHTA and CDR2 as FQGNSA. The CDR3 DNA sequence: TGTACCAGCAGCTCAAGAGGGGGACTAGCGGGCCCACGGACCCAGTACTTC. Translation gives CTSSSRGGLAGPRTQYF.

In DNA, the CDR3 is TGCGCCAGCAGCTTGCAGCCAGGGACGAACTATGGCTACACCTTC. It is translated as CASSLQPGTNYGYTF. This chain uses TRBV5-1 with TRBJ1-2, with D perhaps TRBD1 (5 bases). CDR3 size: 15 residues. V lost 1 base and J lost 2, with 12 bases in between. Germline V gene lookup returns CDR1 SGHRS and CDR2 YFSETQ.

The chain employs TRBV5-1 and TRBJ2-1; TRBD2 matches at 7 bases. Germline V gene sequence: CDR1 SGHRS, CDR2 YFSETQ. The CDR3 has 16 amino acids. V shed 4 bases and J 7 bases; nucleotides not matched to a gene: 14. CDR3 DNA sequence: TGCGCCAGCAGCCCCCAGCCTAGCGGACCTGAGAATGAGCAGTTCTTC. It yields the protein CASSPQPSGPENEQFF.

A word on this clonotype: Possible read error: a much larger clone is one base away. The chain joins TRBV5-6 to TRBJ2-1; possibly TRBD2 for D (5 bases). TRBJ2-7 explains the end of the DNA better; the J call may be wrong. The CDR3 is 16 amino acids. Germline V lookup: CDR1 SGHDT, CDR2 YYEEEE. The DNA for the CDR3 is TGTGCCAGCAGCCAATGGACTCCTATCTTCTACAATGAGCAGTACTTC. Its translation is CASSQWTPIFYNEQYF.

In nucleotides, the CDR3 is TGCAGCGTTGCCGTAGCCACAGACAGACGGGAGACCCAGTACTTC. It encodes CSVAVATDRRETQYF. The chain uses TRBV29-1 and TRBJ2-5; D is possibly TRBD1 (5 bases). V was pared by 4 bases and J by 5 bases, with 20 bases between. The CDR3 sequence is 15 residues long. Germline CDR1 is SQVTM and CDR2 is ANQGSEA.

The J gene is TRBJ1-5, the V gene TRBV7-9, with TRBD1 matching 7 bases. Per germline, CDR1 SEHNR and CDR2 FQNEAQ (reference sequence). After removal of 5 bases from V and 2 bases from J, the junction contained 6 bases not matched to a gene. This CDR3 is 15 amino acids long. CDR3 loop: CASSLFGQGNQPQHF. The DNA for the CDR3 is TGTGCCAGCAGCCTCTTTGGACAGGGCAATCAGCCCCAGCATTTT. The variable domain in full, with the rest retrieved from reference TRBV7-9 and TRBJ1-5, is DTGVSQNPRHKITKRGQNVTFRCDPISEHNRLYWYRQTLGQGPEFLTYFQNEAQLEKSRLLSDRFSAERPKGSFSTLEIQRTEQGDSAMYLCASSLFGQGNQPQHFGDGTRLSIL.

There are many counts of this clonotype. The genes are TRBV20-1 and TRBJ2-7, with 7 bases aligning to TRBD2. The CDR3 runs to 15 residues. Germline assignment: CDR1 DFQATT and CDR2 SNEGSKA (reference sequence). V lost 0 bases, J lost 6 bases, and 11 bases stayed unmatched. The CDR3 is CSARDPAGARREQYF. Here the CDR3 DNA reads TGCAGTGCTAGAGATCCGGCGGGAGCACGCCGCGAGCAGTACTTC.

J is TRBJ2-2 and V is TRBV2; tentatively, D is TRBD1 (5 bases). The V end lost 6 bases, the J end lost 1 base, and 9 bases lay between the germline ends. The CDR3 has 14 residues. Germline-derived CDR1 and CDR2 are SNHLY and FYNNEI. The CDR3 protein is CASSKDRNTGELFF. As DNA, the CDR3 is TGTGCCAGCAGCAAAGACAGGAACACCGGGGAGCTGTTTTTT.

This clonotype came up a few times. The rearrangement joins TRBV7-2 to TRBJ1-3; D gene unclear. The CDR3 sequence is 12 residues long. V lost 7 bases to trimming and J lost 0 bases, with 4 bases between them. CDR1 is SGHTA and CDR2 is FQGNSA in the germline V gene. CDR3 residues: CASTPSGNTIYF. CDR3 sequence (DNA): TGTGCCAGCACCCCCTCTGGAAACACCATATATTTT.

This clonotype came up a few times. V and J are TRBV5-1 and TRBJ2-7, with 9 nucleotides matching TRBD2. V shed 4 bases and J 6 bases; nucleotides not matched to a gene: 8. Per germline, CDR1 SGHRS and CDR2 YFSETQ. The CDR3 is 14 amino acids. For the CDR3, the DNA is TGCGCCAGCAGCCTAGGGACTAGCCGGGGCGAGCAGTACTTC. Its translation: CASSLGTSRGEQYF.

Concerning this clonotype: The junction departs from the called germline gene at one end, perhaps through a read error. CDR3 nucleotide sequence: TGTGCCAGCAGCTGGTCTCAGCCCCACTCTGGGGCCACCGTCCTGACTTTC. Amino acids: CASSWSQPHSGATVLTF. This chain links TRBV7-2 with TRBJ2-6, with D possibly TRBD1 on 5 matching bases. The CDR3 contains 17 residues. The V gene's germline CDR1 is SGHTA and CDR2 FQGNSA.

The chain has TRBV7-2 and TRBJ2-1; D call uncertain. Germline loops: CDR1 SGHTA, CDR2 FQGNSA. This CDR3 has 13 amino acids. The germline V and J ends were trimmed by 3 bases and 6 bases, with 9 bases remaining between them. The CDR3 region has the DNA TGTGCCAGCAGCTTTCGGCCGGGCAATGAGCAGTTCTTC. Protein product: CASSFRPGNEQFF.

The DNA of the CDR3 is TGTGCCAGCTCTAAAGCGGGAGGACCCTACAATGAGCAGTACTTC. It specifies CASSKAGGPYNEQYF. This sequence joins TRBV6-1 and TRBJ2-1; TRBD2 matches at 9 bases. The DNA end lines up better with TRBJ2-7; the J call may be wrong. Germline V lookup: CDR1 MNHNS, CDR2 SASEGT. This CDR3 region has 15 residues.

The V gene is TRBV5-1, the J gene TRBJ2-5, with D tentatively TRBD1 (6 bases). Germline V gene lookup returns CDR1 SGHRS and CDR2 YFSETQ. This CDR3 spans 15 amino acids. V dropped 4 bases and J dropped 2 bases, with 15 bases sitting between them. The CDR3 DNA reads TGCGCCAGCAGCGCAGGCTCAGGGACACAAGAGACCCAGTACTTC. Its translation: CASSAGSGTQETQYF.

This clonotype was detected once. CDR3 nucleotide sequence: TGCAGTGCTAGCGGAGACAGAAATAATTCACCCCTCCACTTT. It is translated as CSASGDRNNSPLHF. The V gene is TRBV20-1, the J gene TRBJ1-6, with D maybe TRBD1 (5 bases). The germline gives CDR1 DFQATT, CDR2 SNEGSKA (reference sequence). The CDR3 is made up of 14 amino acids. Trimming left V 3 bases short and J 5 bases short, with 11 bases between.

The V call is TRBV20-1, the J call TRBJ2-3; D perhaps matches TRBD2 (6 bases). V lost 0 bases and J 2 bases, leaving 21 bases between the germline ends. The CDR3 is 18 residues long. Germline V gene data show CDR1 as DFQATT and CDR2 as SNEGSKA (reference sequence). CDR3 DNA: TGCAGTGCTAGAGATCTCCTAGCGCGAGATACCAACACAGATACGCAGTATTTT. Translation gives CSARDLLARDTNTDTQYF.

The chain has TRBV9 and TRBJ2-5, with 10 bases matching TRBD2. Looked up from germline, CDR1 is SGDLS and CDR2 is YYNGEE. V lost 4 bases and J lost 2; bases outside the gene matches: 8. The CDR3 length is 16 residues. CDR3 in DNA: TGTGCCAGCAGCCCTCAAGCGGGGGGGTTACAAGAGACCCAGTACTTC. As protein: CASSPQAGGLQETQYF. The full variable domain, in which reference TRBV9 and TRBJ2-5 provide the parts outside the CDR3, is DSGVTQTPKHLITATGQRVTLRCSPRSGDLSVYWYQQSLDQGLQFLIQYYNGEERAKGNILERFSAQQFPDLHSELNLSSLELGDSALYFCASSPQAGGLQETQYFGPGTRLLVL.

Note on this clonotype: Germline and junction disagree at one end, which may indicate a read error. The chain is built from TRBV7-3 and TRBJ2-1; TRBD2 agrees at 7 bases. The CDR3 consists of 16 residues. Germline CDR1 reads SGHTA; CDR2 reads FQGTGA. CDR3 region: CASSEGGLAGRGEPFF. In nucleotides, the CDR3 is TGTGCCAGCAGCGAGGGAGGGCTAGCTGGGAGGGGAGAGCCGTTCTTC.

The chain's CDR3 is CATSSFIAAGELFF. The CDR3 DNA is TGTGCCACCAGCTCTTTCATAGCTGCTGGGGAGCTGTTTTTT. V usage is TRBV15 and J usage is TRBJ2-2, with D unclear. Trimming cost V 5 bases and J 8 bases, with 15 bases left between them. The V gene's germline CDR1 is LNHNV and CDR2 YYDKDF (reference sequence). This CDR3 region has 14 residues.

The chain has TRBV7-2 and TRBJ1-1; unclear D gene. The CDR3 runs to 14 residues. Looked up from germline, CDR1 is SGHTA and CDR2 is FQGNSA. Trimming stripped 5 bases from V and 4 bases from J, with 14 bases between. The CDR3: CASSPRGWGTEAFF. Written as DNA, the CDR3 is TGTGCCAGCAGCCCTCGAGGCTGGGGCACTGAAGCTTTCTTT.

The chain is built from TRBV5-1 and TRBJ2-5; possibly TRBD2 for D (6 bases). CDR3 length equals 15 residues. Germline CDR1 and CDR2: SGHRS and YFSETQ. Trimming removed 0 bases from V and 2 bases from J, with 11 bases in between. Here the CDR3 reads CASSLAGAGQETQYF. In nucleotides, the CDR3 is TGCGCCAGCAGCTTGGCCGGGGCGGGGCAAGAGACCCAGTACTTC.

This chain uses TRBV5-1 with TRBJ1-2; D unclear. Germline CDR1 is SGHRS and CDR2 is YFSETQ. The V and J ends lost 2 bases and 4 bases respectively, with 15 bases between them. This CDR3 has 15 amino acids. The CDR3 bases are TGCGCCAGCAGCTTATCTCCGACCCCGGCCTATGGCTACACCTTC. Its protein is CASSLSPTPAYGYTF.

The sample holds one count of this clonotype. The V and J genes are TRBV3-1 and TRBJ2-1, with 9 nucleotides matching TRBD2. The CDR3 is made up of 15 amino acids. Unmatched junction bases numbered 4, after V lost 2 bases and J lost 5 bases. In germline, CDR1 is LGHDT, CDR2 YNNKEL (reference sequence). The CDR3 nucleotides are TGTGCCAGCAGCCAAACCCGACTAGCGGACAATGAGCAGTTCTTC. It encodes CASSQTRLADNEQFF.

This rearrangement joins TRBV6-4 to TRBJ2-1; perhaps TRBD2 as D (6 bases). This CDR3 is 16 amino acids long. Germline CDR1 reads MRHNA; CDR2 reads SNTAGT. V was shortened by 2 bases and J by 8 bases, with 19 bases between the two germline ends. The CDR3 region has the DNA TGTGCCAGCAGTGACCTCGGGGGAAAGACACTGGATGAGCAGTTCTTC. Translating it yields CASSDLGGKTLDEQFF.